The 10 T cell receptor beta chains presented below share a single source sample, sequenced in a study of T cell responses to AZD1222 COVID-19 vaccine (dated by TCRdb to about 2021). The sample's time point label, decoded: baseline before first vaccination. Library preparation was by the immunoSEQ multiplex PCR assay. TCRdb took this table from immuneACCESS and kept in-frame rearrangements with V and J called. Such tables lack part of the clones; where checked against another copy, unresolved V genes explain under half of the gap, and the rest is unexplained. The sample profile shows about 56,000 clones; approximately 85% of them were found once. The leading ten clones occupy less than 15% of the sample. Sequenced material: peripheral blood, taken on day 0 of AZD1222 vaccination. Receptor source: an adult in good health.

This clone was seen a single time. The chain employs TRBV28 and TRBJ2-3; D could derive from TRBD1 or TRBD2 (6 bases each). In germline, CDR1 is MDHEN, CDR2 SYDVKM. V lost 6 bases and J 3 bases, leaving 19 bases between the germline ends. This CDR3 is 16 amino acids long. The chain's CDR3 is CASSRIRGGGTDTQYF. The CDR3 DNA sequence: TGTGCCAGCAGCCGAATCAGGGGTGGGGGGACAGATACGCAGTATTTT.

V usage is TRBV28 and J usage is TRBJ1-1, with no clear D. The germline CDR1 and CDR2 sequences are MDHEN and SYDVKM. V lost 4 bases, J lost 8 bases, and 14 bases lay in between. This CDR3 region has 13 residues. The CDR3 sequence is CASSSGRKPEAFF. CDR3 DNA sequence: TGTGCCAGCAGTTCGGGAAGAAAACCCGAAGCTTTCTTT.

This rearrangement joins TRBV6-5 to TRBJ2-1, with 8 positions matching TRBD1. Trimming cost V 6 bases and J 3 bases; bases outside gene matches: 7. This CDR3 region has 15 residues. From germline, CDR1 is MNHEY and CDR2 SVGAGI. The CDR3 DNA sequence: TGTGCCAGCAGCCCGGACAGGGTCGGCTACAATGAGCAGTTCTTC. Its protein is CASSPDRVGYNEQFF.

This chain connects TRBV24-1 to TRBJ2-1; possibly TRBD1 for D (5 bases). The CDR3 totals 16 residues. Trimming shortened V by 3 bases and J by 0 bases, and 11 bases separated the two germline ends. Germline loops: CDR1 KGHDR, CDR2 SFDVKD. The CDR3 bases are TGTGCCACCAGTGATGTTCGACAGAGCTCCTACAATGAGCAGTTCTTC. It is translated as CATSDVRQSSYNEQFF.

The chain links TRBV24-1 to TRBJ2-7; TRBD2 matches 7 bases. The germline gives CDR1 KGHDR, CDR2 SFDVKD. The CDR3 sequence is 13 residues long. V lost 3 bases and J lost 7; bases outside the gene matches: 5. CDR3 residues: CATSDNVGLEQYF. The CDR3 DNA reads TGTGCCACCAGTGATAATGTGGGACTAGAGCAGTACTTC.

The chain employs TRBV7-6 and TRBJ1-1, with 9 bases that match TRBD1. CDR3 length: 15 amino acids. Germline lookup yields CDR1 SGHVS and CDR2 FNYEAQ. Losses at the gene ends were 2 bases for V and 5 bases for J; bases not matched to a gene: 6. The chain's CDR3 is CASSLRGTGRTEAFF. CDR3 sequence (DNA): TGTGCCAGCAGCTTACGGGGGACAGGGCGGACTGAAGCTTTCTTT.

This clone has just one count. The CDR3 bases are TGTGCCAGCAGCTGGCGGGACAGGGGTTCCGAGCAGTACTTC. Translated: CASSWRDRGSEQYF. The V gene is TRBV7-9, the J gene TRBJ2-7, with TRBD1 matching 10 bases. J was trimmed by 6 bases and V by 4 bases; bases with no gene match: 6. The CDR3 covers 14 residues. CDR1 and CDR2 (germline): SEHNR, FQNEAQ (reference sequence).

By proportion, this clone is large. Its ends do not fully match the called genes, so a read error is possible. This chain joins TRBV27 and TRBJ2-7; D may be TRBD1 (5 bases). Germline CDR1 is MNHEY and CDR2 is SMNVEV (reference sequence). This CDR3 spans 14 amino acids. The CDR3 coding sequence is TGTGCCAGCAGTTTATCATTGACAGACTTAACGCGGTTTTTC. It specifies CASSLSLTDLTRFF.

This chain joins TRBV6-5 and TRBJ2-7; D may be TRBD1 or TRBD2 (6 bases each). Trimming cost V 2 bases and J 0 bases, with 11 bases left between them. CDR3 length equals 15 residues. Germline loops: CDR1 MNHEY, CDR2 SVGAGI. The CDR3 sequence: CASSYRRDNSYEQYF. The CDR3 DNA follows: TGTGCCAGCAGTTACCGGAGGGACAACTCCTACGAGCAGTACTTC.

The V gene is TRBV19, the J gene TRBJ1-5, with D possibly matching TRBD1 (5 bases). Trimming pared 2 bases from V and 9 bases from J, leaving 8 bases between. CDR3 length: 12 residues. Germline V gene sequence: CDR1 LNHDA, CDR2 SQIVND (reference sequence). This CDR3 is CASSIQGRPQHF. CDR3 DNA: TGTGCCAGTAGTATACAGGGACGGCCCCAGCATTTT.